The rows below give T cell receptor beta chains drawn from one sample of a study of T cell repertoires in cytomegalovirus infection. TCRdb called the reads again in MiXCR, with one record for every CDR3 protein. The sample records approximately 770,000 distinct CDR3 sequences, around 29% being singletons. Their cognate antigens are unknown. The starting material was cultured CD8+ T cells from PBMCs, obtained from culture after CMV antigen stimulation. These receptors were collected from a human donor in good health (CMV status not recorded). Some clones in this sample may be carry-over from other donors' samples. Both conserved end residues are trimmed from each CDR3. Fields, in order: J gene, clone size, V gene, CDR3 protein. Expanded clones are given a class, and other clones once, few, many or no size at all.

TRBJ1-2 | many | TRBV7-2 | AALYSYGYT
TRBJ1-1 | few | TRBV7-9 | ASSQSGNTEAF
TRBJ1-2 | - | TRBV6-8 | ASKGGIRNYGYT
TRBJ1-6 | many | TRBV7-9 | ASSLTDSPLH
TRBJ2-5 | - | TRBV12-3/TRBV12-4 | ASSLALPGTQY
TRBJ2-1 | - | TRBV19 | ASSIPYEAGDSNEQF
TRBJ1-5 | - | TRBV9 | ASSVGDRALEPQH
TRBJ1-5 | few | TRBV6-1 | ASSGSQAQPQH
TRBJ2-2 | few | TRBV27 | ASSLTGPAAGELF
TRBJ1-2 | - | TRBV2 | ASSERTLSYGYT
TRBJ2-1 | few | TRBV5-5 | ASSLWFNEQF
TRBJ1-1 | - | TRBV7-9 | ASSSPLTLEAF
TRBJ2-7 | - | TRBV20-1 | SARDERKEDSYEQY
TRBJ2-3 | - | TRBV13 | ASSPITRTGGSTDTQY
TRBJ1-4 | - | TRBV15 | ATSRVDGLTATNEKLF
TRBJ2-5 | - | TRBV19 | ASSIGVHESGETQY
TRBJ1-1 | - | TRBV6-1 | ASSGAGADTEAF
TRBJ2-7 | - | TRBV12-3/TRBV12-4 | ASRPTPGAYEQY
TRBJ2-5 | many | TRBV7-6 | ASSLGEGRGQETQY
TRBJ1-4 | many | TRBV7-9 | ASSAGTVDQEKLF
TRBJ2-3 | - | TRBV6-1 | ASSDRVMIGTDTQY
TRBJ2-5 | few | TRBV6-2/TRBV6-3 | ASASETQY
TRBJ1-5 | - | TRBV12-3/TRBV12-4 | ASSLGSLQPQH
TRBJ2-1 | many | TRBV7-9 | ASSTTSGGPNEQF
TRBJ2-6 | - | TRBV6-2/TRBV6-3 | ASSYSTGELFFSGANVLT
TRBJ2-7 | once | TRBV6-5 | ASSSLNGDSYRY
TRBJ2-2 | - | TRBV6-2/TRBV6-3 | ASSKPGTVNTGELF
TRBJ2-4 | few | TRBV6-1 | ASSDWEGKNIQY
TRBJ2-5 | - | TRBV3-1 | ASSHPAGQDKYQETQY
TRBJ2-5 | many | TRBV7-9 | ASSLGGPPVETQY
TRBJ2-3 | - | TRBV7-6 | ASQREAGVDTQY
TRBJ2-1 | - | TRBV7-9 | ASILGNNEQF
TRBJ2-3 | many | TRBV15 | ATSSQITVTDTQY
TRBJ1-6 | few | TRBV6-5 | ASSYSTSPLH
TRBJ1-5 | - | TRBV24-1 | ATSDDREHPNQPQH
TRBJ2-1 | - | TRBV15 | ATSRVPSGGQGEQF